This T cell receptor beta chain was sequenced in a study of OX40 agonist ivuxolimab in advanced cancers. TCRdb's copy holds only in-frame clones and misses some; the assay was immunoSEQ multiplex PCR. Of tens of thousands of clones in the sample, around 88% were seen once. The CDR3 is 13 amino acids. Germline V gene data show CDR1 as GTSNPN and CDR2 as SVGIG (reference sequence). V was pared by 2 bases and J by 2 bases, with 9 bases between. The chain has TRBV30 and TRBJ1-1; no clear D. This sequence originates from an adult with an advanced solid tumor such as melanoma, head and neck, liver or kidney cancer. This specimen consisted of CD4+ or CD8+ T cells sorted from blood, obtained in a trial of the OX40 agonist ivuxolimab. The CDR3 DNA reads as TGTGCCTGGAGTTTCGGTAAAAACACTGAAGCTTTCTTT. This gives the protein CAWSFGKNTEAFF.